Listed below are T cell receptor beta chains from one sample, sequenced in a study of tumor and adjacent non-tumor tissue in lung cancer. TCRdb re-derived calls from the multiplex PCR reads in MiXCR, one entry per CDR3 protein. The sample lists 80,000 to 100,000 distinct CDR3 sequences; roughly 78% were seen once. The specimen sequenced was distant non-tumor lung tissue. Every receptor here comes from a man aged 60 to 69 with small cell lung cancer. Each CDR3 is given with its conserved first and last residue. Fields, in order: V gene, J gene, D gene, CDR3 length, clone size, CDR3 DNA, CDR3 protein. The D gene is left open where the match is weak. Clone size appears in some rows only: once, few, many, or a class for an expanded clone.

>TRBV29-1|TRBJ2-2|.|15|.
TGCAGCGCTCGACTCTCGGCCGGGGGCACCGGGGAGCTGTTATTT
CSARLSAGGTGELLF
>TRBV29-1|TRBJ2-1|.|14|.
TGCAGCGTTGTAATCAGTAGCGTTTGCAATGGGCAGTTCTTC
CSVVISSVCNGQFF
>TRBV11-3|TRBJ1-1|.|14|.
TGTACCAGCAGCCGTACCAGGGAGAGGACTGAAGCTTTCTTT
CTSSRTRERTEAFF
>TRBV11-1|TRBJ2-7|.|16|.
TGTACCAGCAGCTACCTCTTTTCCGGGACTGCGTACGAGCAGTACTTC
CTSSYLFSGTAYEQYF
>TRBV5-1|TRBJ2-1|TRBD2|15|.
TGCGCCAGCACCCCTAGCGGGACAGTAGGGAATGAGCAGTTCTTC
CASTPSGTVGNEQFF
>TRBV29-1|TRBJ2-1|TRBD1|15|.
TGCAGCGTCGCACATCTGGACAGGGAGAAGAATGAGCAGTTCTTC
CSVAHLDREKNEQFF
>TRBV24-1|TRBJ2-3|.|13|.
TGTGCCACCAGTGCGTGGGGGTTTCAGCCCCAGTATTTT
CATSAWGFQPQYF
>TRBV6-1|TRBJ2-7|.|15|.
TGTGCCATCAGTGAATTTGGCGGGTCACACTACGAGCAGTACTTC
CAISEFGGSHYEQYF
>TRBV5-4|TRBJ2-2|.|14|.
TGTGGCAGCAGCTCCGTCGCGAGCACCGGGGAGTTGTTTTTT
CGSSSVASTGELFF
>TRBV6-1|TRBJ1-2|.|13|.
TGTGCCAGCAGAATCCAGGGGCTTGTTGGCTACACCTTC
CASRIQGLVGYTF
>TRBV5-1|TRBJ2-5|TRBD1|14|many
TGCGCCAGCAGCGCGGGACAGGGAGGGGAGACCCAGTACTTC
CASSAGQGGETQYF
>TRBV28|TRBJ2-7|.|13|.
TGTGCCAGCAACAATCCGGGCCTCTATGAGCTGTACTTC
CASNNPGLYELYF
>TRBV12-3/TRBV12-4|TRBJ2-2|TRBD1|15|few
TGTGTTAGCAGTTTCTCTGGGACAGACACCGGGGAGCTATTTTTT
CVSSFSGTDTGELFF
>TRBV29-1|TRBJ1-1|.|13|once
TGCTGCGCTGTGTGGGAGGCGGACACTGAGGCTTTCTTT
CCAVWEADTEAFF
>TRBV2|TRBJ2-7|.|11|.
TGTGCCTGCAGTGTATCCTACGAGCAGTACTTC
CACSVSYEQYF
>TRBV6-5|TRBJ2-1|.|14|once
TGTGCCAGCAGTTCGGAGTCCCCCCCCTATGAGCAGTTCTTC
CASSSESPPYEQFF
>TRBV29-1|TRBJ2-7|.|11|.
TGCAGCCTCTTGATCTCGTACGAGCAGTACTTC
CSLLISYEQYF
>TRBV4-1|TRBJ2-2|.|15|.
TGCGCCAGCAGCGGCAGGGGGGCCTATACCGGGAAGTTGTTTTTT
CASSGRGAYTGKLFF
>TRBV6-5|TRBJ1-2|.|13|.
TGTGCCAGCAGTTATGTGGTACGGTCAAGTTCCACCTTC
CASSYVVRSSSTF
>TRBV11-2|TRBJ1-5|.|16|.
TGTGCCAGCAGCCCACTGGATGGTCTTGGCAATCAGTCTCAGCATTTT
CASSPLDGLGNQSQHF
>TRBV6-5|TRBJ2-1|.|13|.
TGTGTCAGCAGGGAGATCCCGTCGGATGAGCAGTTCTTC
CVSREIPSDEQFF
>TRBV20-1|TRBJ2-7|TRBD2|15|.
TGCAGTGCTAGAGATCAACTAGCGGGCTCCTGCGAGCAGTACTTC
CSARDQLAGSCEQYF
>TRBV6-2/TRBV6-3|TRBJ1-1|.|14|.
TGTGCCAGCAGTTTGACGGAGGAGAGCACTGAAGCTTTCTTT
CASSLTEESTEAFF
>TRBV27|TRBJ2-2|TRBD2|15|.
TGTGCCAGCAGTTCCCTAGCGGACCCAGGCAGGGAGCTGTTTTTT
CASSSLADPGRELFF
>TRBV29-1|TRBJ1-1|.|10|.
TGCAGCGCTGCCATCGGTGAAGCTTTCTTT
CSAAIGEAFF
>TRBV5-1|TRBJ2-7|.|20|.
TGCGTTAGCAGTTTGTTCGCGATGTCCACAGGCGAAGGAGTTGTGTCCGAGCAGTACTTC
CVSSLFAMSTGEGVVSEQYF
>TRBV6-5|TRBJ2-1|TRBD2|17|.
TGTGCCACCAGTTACTTGATCTGGGGACTAGCGGACAATGAGCGGTTCTTC
CATSYLIWGLADNERFF
>TRBV11-1|TRBJ2-1|.|12|.
TGTGCCAGCTCTTTAGAGGGCTATGAGCAGTTGTTC
CASSLEGYEQLF
>TRBV20-1|TRBJ2-3|TRBD2|15|.
TGCAGTGCTAGATCGGGAGTAGCGGGCACAGAAACGCAGTATTTT
CSARSGVAGTETQYF
>TRBV7-9|TRBJ2-5|.|14|once
TGTGCCAGCAGCTATTCCACAGTGCTCGAGACCCAGTACTTC
CASSYSTVLETQYF
>TRBV5-1|TRBJ2-5|.|13|.
TGCGCCAGCAGGTTCGAAGGGGGGGAGACCCAGTACTTC
CASRFEGGETQYF
>TRBV4-1|TRBJ2-3|TRBD2|16|.
TGCGCCAGCAGCCTCGGACTAGCGGGAGGCACGGAAACGCAGTATTTT
CASSLGLAGGTETQYF
>TRBV19|TRBJ2-1|.|13|.
TGTGCCAGTAGCCCGGAATCCTTGAATGAGCAGTTCTTC
CASSPESLNEQFF
>TRBV9|TRBJ2-1|.|16|.
TGCGCCAGCAGCTCCCGGACTAACGGGGTCGCCAATGAGCAGTTCTTC
CASSSRTNGVANEQFF
>TRBV7-9|TRBJ2-3|.|15|.
TGTGCCGGCAGCCTCCCCACGACTGGCATAGATACGCAGTATTTT
CAGSLPTTGIDTQYF
>TRBV20-1|TRBJ2-3|TRBD2|17|once
TGCAGTATAGCGAGCGCGAGGGAAGCGGGGGGAACAGATACGCAGTATTTT
CSIASAREAGGTDTQYF
>TRBV5-1|TRBJ1-5|.|15|many
TGCGCCAGCAGCTTGGACGGTTCCACCGGGGAGCCCCAGCATTTT
CASSLDGSTGEPQHF